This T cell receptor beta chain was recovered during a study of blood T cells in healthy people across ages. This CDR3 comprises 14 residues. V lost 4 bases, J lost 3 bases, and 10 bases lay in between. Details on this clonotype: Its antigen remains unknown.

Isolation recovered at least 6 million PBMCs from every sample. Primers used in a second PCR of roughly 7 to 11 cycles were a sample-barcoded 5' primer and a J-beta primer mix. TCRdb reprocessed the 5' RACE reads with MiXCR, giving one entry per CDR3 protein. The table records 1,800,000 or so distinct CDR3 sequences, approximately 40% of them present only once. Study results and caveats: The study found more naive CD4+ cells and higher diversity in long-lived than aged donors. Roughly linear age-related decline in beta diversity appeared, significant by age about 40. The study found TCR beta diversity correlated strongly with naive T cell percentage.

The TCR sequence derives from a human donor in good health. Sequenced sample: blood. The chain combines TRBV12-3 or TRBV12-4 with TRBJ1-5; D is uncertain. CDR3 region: CASSSGWVNQPQHF. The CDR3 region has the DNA TGTGCCAGCAGTTCGGGTTGGGTCAATCAGCCCCAGCATTTT.